This TCR beta chain comes out of a study of regulatory T cells in long-lasting Graves disease. A few counts support this clonotype. To make TCR beta libraries, researchers used iRepertoire HTBI primers and Arm-PCR of CDR3 regions. One entry per CDR3 protein results from TCRdb running MiXCR on the multiplex PCR reads. The sample lists 350,000 to 450,000 distinct CDR3 sequences; 16% were seen once. Time point defined: newly diagnosed GD, antithyroid drugs for less than 3 months. There was RNA extracted from PBMCs, and the TCR library was made from it. Patients with Graves' disease were diagnosed by American Thyroid Association guidelines. Unmatched junction bases numbered 6, after V lost 5 bases and J lost 0 bases. CDR3 length: 15 residues. Germline V gives CDR1 MNHEY, CDR2 SVGEGT. The sample also formed part of further work on T cells in Graves' hyperthyroidism and ophthalmopathy. That paper states: Most clonotypes expanded in the thyroid (above 0.001) were also present in blood.

The chain is built from TRBV6-2 or TRBV6-3 and TRBJ2-7; 8 nucleotides agree with TRBD2. The starting material was peripheral blood mononuclear cells (PBMCs), obtained at new diagnosis, from a patient treated with antithyroid drugs. This sequence was found in a man in his forties with Graves disease. CDR3 DNA: TGTGCCAGCAGTGACCAGCGGGGGAGCTCCTACGAGCAGTACTTC. Its translation: CASSDQRGSSYEQYF.